The present entry profiles one T cell receptor beta chain with its context. As processed by the authors: Estimated nucleated cell counts came from reference gene primer amplification. Measured with immunoSEQ multiplex PCR; TCRdb has only the in-frame clones, and not every one. The DNA was the basis for D and trimming; V, J and clone size are from that table. Among about 400,000 clones, roughly 90% were seen once, and the ten largest hold 1.2%. The CDR3 covers 13 residues. Germline V gene sequence: CDR1 WSHSY, CDR2 SAAADI. Trimming left V 4 bases short and J 7 bases short, with 11 bases between. The sample originates from a study of blood T cell repertoires in COVID-19. Whole-study context: Italy, Spain and the United States were the sources of the convalescent and acute COVID-19 samples. The analysed material was cDNA or gDNA that came from T cells, B-cell-depleted T cells, or PBMCs.

The material sequenced was peripheral blood. The chain employs TRBV10-2 and TRBJ1-5; D is uncertain. This sequence was found in a man aged 40-50 years with acute or convalescent COVID-19. The CDR3 spells CASSALNQQPQHF. CDR3 coding DNA: TGCGCCAGCAGTGCGCTAAACCAACAGCCCCAGCATTTT.